This T cell receptor (beta chain) was captured in a study of T cell responses to AZD1222 COVID-19 vaccine. Study conclusions and caveats: Repertoires were obtained only post-peak T cell response. The study found Spike-specific TCR breadth and depth rose after two AZD1222 doses.

Germline V gene lookup returns CDR1 MNHNY and CDR2 SVGAGI (reference sequence). Trimming left V 8 bases short and J 8 bases short, with 6 bases between. The CDR3 totals 10 residues. TCRdb's table, derived via immunoSEQ multiplex PCR, lists solely in-frame clones and lacks some. The sample holds about 140,000 clones, approximately 92% seen once. Worth noting for this clone: Its antigen is as yet unknown.

The TCR sequence derives from an adult who received the AZD1222 COVID-19 vaccine. Sequencing used peripheral blood, obtained 28 days after the second AZD1222 dose. The chain combines TRBV6-6 with TRBJ1-4; D is undetermined. The CDR3 sequence: CASLSEKLFF. CDR3 coding DNA: TGTGCCAGCCTTAGCGAAAAACTGTTTTTT.